The sequence of this T cell receptor (beta chain) was determined in a study of blood T cell repertoires in COVID-19. This clone appeared a few times. Sequencing was performed with immunoSEQ multiplex PCR; in TCRdb, only in-frame clones are kept and a portion is missing. The sample records about 210,000 clones, roughly 80% being singletons. The J segment lost 8 bases and the V segment lost 4 bases, leaving 12 bases of the junction unmatched. The germline V gene has CDR1 LGHDT and CDR2 YNNKEL (reference sequence). The CDR3 contains 16 residues. Sequencing was performed on peripheral blood. The chain uses TRBV3-1 (or the pseudogene TRBV3-2) and TRBJ2-1; 9 bases line up with TRBD2. The source is a woman at least 80 years old with COVID-19, enrolled during active disease. The DNA of the CDR3 is TGTGCCAGCAGCCCCAACCTGCCGGGACTAGCCCATGAGCAGTTCTTC. It codes for CASSPNLPGLAHEQFF.